One T cell receptor beta chain is described in this entry. These data are taken from a study of glioma-infiltrating T cells after dendritic cell vaccination. The assay was immunoSEQ multiplex PCR, and TCRdb's table has in-frame clones only and misses some. The table lists about 50,000 clones, under 90% of them singletons, with about 9% in the top ten. Time point defined: after dendritic cell vaccination, including at tumor progression/relapse. V was clipped by 3 bases and J by 3 bases; unmatched bases: 5. This CDR3 comprises 16 residues. Germline CDR1 reads MNHNS; CDR2 reads SASEGT. The sample in question was blood, obtained after dendritic cell vaccination. The origin of this receptor is a human donor with glioblastoma. This sequence joins TRBV6-1 and TRBJ2-6, with 7 nucleotides matching TRBD1. CDR3 nucleotide sequence: TGTGCCAGCAGTGATGACAGGGTGTATGGGGCCAACGTCCTGACTTTC. It specifies CASSDDRVYGANVLTF.